These 9 T cell receptor beta chains were sequenced from one sample in a study of shared clonotypes between healthy human individuals. Sequencing used immunoSEQ multiplex PCR; TCRdb keeps in-frame clones, though not all of them. The data contain about 520,000 clones, around 73% of them seen just once; the ten biggest clones take up 12%. Sequenced input: PBMCs. The receptors were gathered from a woman between 40 and 50 years old in good health. Some clones in this sample may be carry-over from other donors' samples.

The chain has TRBV6-5 and TRBJ1-1; possible D gene TRBD1, 6 bases. The CDR3 runs 15 residues. V dropped 5 bases and J dropped 2 bases, with 15 bases sitting between them. Germline CDR1 and CDR2: MNHEY and SVGAGI. Here the CDR3 reads CASSLQGGSNTEAFF. The DNA of the CDR3 is TGTGCCAGCAGTCTACAGGGAGGTAGCAACACTGAAGCTTTCTTT.

V gene TRBV4-3 combines with J gene TRBJ2-3; D call uncertain. Germline CDR1 LGHNA, CDR2 YSLEER. The V and J ends lost 3 bases and 0 bases respectively, with 10 bases between them. This CDR3 contains 15 residues. CDR3: CASSQSPYSTDTQYF. The CDR3 DNA reads as TGCGCCAGCAGCCAGAGCCCATATAGCACAGATACGCAGTATTTT.

The CDR3 loop reads CATSRNRDSTYEQYF. The DNA of the CDR3 is TGTGCCACCAGCAGAAACCGGGACAGCACATACGAGCAGTACTTC. The chain has TRBV15 and TRBJ2-5; TRBD1 matches 7 bases. With the DNA end fitting TRBJ2-7 better, the J assignment may be wrong. The CDR3 covers 15 residues. Per the germline V gene, CDR1 is LNHNV and CDR2 is YYDKDF (reference sequence).

J is TRBJ2-3 and V is TRBV29-1; 13 nucleotides align to TRBD2. Germline-derived CDR1 and CDR2 are SQVTM and ANQGSEA. V lost 1 base, J lost 2 bases, and 3 bases stayed unmatched. This CDR3 is 16 amino acids long. CDR3 sequence: CSVEVGTSGNTDTQYF. The DNA of the CDR3 is TGCAGCGTTGAAGTGGGGACTAGCGGGAACACAGATACGCAGTATTTT.

V gene TRBV27 combines with J gene TRBJ2-1, with 12 bases matching TRBD2. V was clipped by 4 bases and J by 3 bases; unmatched bases: 4. The CDR3 runs to 16 residues. Germline CDR1 and CDR2: MNHEY and SMNVEV (reference sequence). The CDR3: CASSSGTSGFYNEQFF. The DNA of the CDR3 is TGTGCCAGCAGTTCCGGGACTAGCGGGTTCTACAATGAGCAGTTCTTC.

The chain carries TRBV28 and TRBJ2-1; tentatively, D is TRBD1 or TRBD2 (5 bases each). The CDR3 is 13 residues long. Germline CDR1 reads MDHEN; CDR2 reads SYDVKM. The V end was cut by 11 bases, the J end by 0 bases, with 11 bases between. CDR3 in amino acids: CALGESSYNEQFF. The CDR3 DNA reads TGTGCCCTGGGGGAGAGCTCCTACAATGAGCAGTTCTTC.

The J gene is TRBJ2-1, the V gene TRBV7-8; possibly TRBD2 for D (6 bases). This CDR3 is built from 15 residues. Germline CDR1 is SGHVS and CDR2 is FQNEAQ. V gave up 7 bases and J gave up 3 bases, with 16 bases separating them. The CDR3 DNA reads as TGTGCCAGCACCCCTACTGGGGGGATCTACAATGAGCAGTTCTTC. Its translation is CASTPTGGIYNEQFF.

This clone has more than one count but fewer than ten. The chain has TRBV5-1 and TRBJ2-5; 8 bases line up with TRBD2. The CDR3 consists of 15 residues. Germline CDR1 is SGHRS and CDR2 is YFSETQ. The V and J ends lost 7 bases and 5 bases, in that order; junction bases with no gene match: 13. The CDR3 loop reads CASQTESGSWETQYF. The CDR3, as DNA: TGCGCCAGCCAGACGGAAAGCGGGAGTTGGGAGACCCAGTACTTC.

V is TRBV7-9 and J is TRBJ1-1, with 7 bases that match TRBD1. This CDR3 is 16 amino acids long. Germline lookup yields CDR1 SEHNR and CDR2 FQNEAQ (reference sequence). With 5 bases clipped from V and 2 bases from J, the junction kept 11 bases outside the gene matches. CDR3 in DNA: TGTGCCAGCAGCACCTTCCAGGGGGGGGCAAACACTGAAGCTTTCTTT. Encoded protein: CASSTFQGGANTEAFF.